The clone carrying this T cell receptor (beta chain) was counted a single time. This entry comes from a study of control samples from healthy donors and cancer patients. TCRdb keeps only in-frame clones here, not all; method: immunoSEQ multiplex PCR. This sample has 150,000 to 200,000 clones; around nine tenths occur once, and the top ten carry around 5%. The sequence derives from a woman under 40 in good health. Sample: blood.

Here the CDR3 reads CASSQSTGNTEAFF. CDR3 DNA: TGCGCCAGCAGCCAATCCACAGGGAACACTGAAGCTTTCTTT. V gene TRBV4-1 combines with J gene TRBJ1-1; tentative D call: TRBD1 (5 bases). From germline, CDR1 is MGHRA and CDR2 YSYEKL. V lost 2 bases to trimming and J lost 1 base, with 8 bases between them. This CDR3 contains 14 residues.